A single sample gave rise to the 24 T cell receptor beta chains below, sequenced in a study of blood T cell repertoires in COVID-19. Here immunoSEQ multiplex PCR was the method, and the copy in TCRdb shows in-frame clones only, minus some. Among 75,000 to 90,000 clones listed, approximately 78% were seen once. Specimen: peripheral blood. Every receptor here comes from a man in his 60s with COVID-19, enrolled during active disease.

In this sample, this clone is medium-sized. A read error may produce the germline difference seen at one junction end. The chain combines TRBV7-7 with TRBJ2-3, with D possibly TRBD1 on 5 matching bases. CDR1 and CDR2 from the germline V gene are SSHAT and FNYEAQ (reference sequence). This CDR3 has 14 amino acids. This CDR3 is CASSSDTQADTQYF. The CDR3, as DNA: TGTGCTAGCAGCTCGGACACCCAAGCGGATACGCAGTATTTT.

This sequence joins TRBV9 and TRBJ2-6; TRBD1 agrees at 11 bases. Germline CDR1 SGDLS, CDR2 YYNGEE. This CDR3 region has 17 residues. V gave up 0 bases and J gave up 4 bases; unmatched junction bases: 3. CDR3 sequence reads: CASSVEDRGLGANVLTF. For the CDR3, the DNA is TGTGCCAGCAGCGTAGAGGACAGGGGGCTAGGGGCCAACGTCCTGACTTTC.

V usage is TRBV3-1 (or the pseudogene TRBV3-2) and J usage is TRBJ2-4; D possibly corresponds to TRBD1 (6 bases). The CDR3 has 13 amino acids. The germline V and J ends were trimmed by 1 base and 7 bases, with 8 bases remaining between them. Germline values: CDR1 LGHDT, CDR2 YNNKEL (reference sequence). CDR3 nucleotide sequence: TGTGCCAGCAGCCAAGGACAGGCGAACATTCAGTACTTC. Amino acids: CASSQGQANIQYF.

This clone was detected only a few times. The chain is built from TRBV5-4 and TRBJ1-3; D is perhaps TRBD1 (5 bases). The CDR3 length is 13 residues. In germline, CDR1 is SGHNT, CDR2 YYREEE (reference sequence). V lost 6 bases to trimming and J lost 5 bases, with 12 bases between them. The CDR3 reads CASTPRGRNTIYF. The CDR3 DNA reads as TGTGCCAGCACCCCGCGGGGCCGAAACACCATATATTTT. Looking up the rest from reference TRBV5-4 and TRBJ1-3 gives the full variable domain: ETGVTQSPTHLIKTRGQQVTLRCSSQSGHNTVSWYQQALGQGPQFIFQYYREEENGRGNFPPRFSGLQFPNYSSELNVNALELDDSALYLCASTPRGRNTIYFGEGSWLTVV.

The chain has TRBV6-5 and TRBJ2-7; D not certain. The CDR3 has 13 residues. CDR1 and CDR2 (germline): MNHEY, SVGAGI. V was clipped by 5 bases and J by 7 bases, with 15 bases between them. The CDR3 spells CASSPYSGREQYF. CDR3 nucleotide sequence: TGTGCCAGCAGTCCCTATAGTGGTCGTGAGCAGTACTTC.

This clone is medium-sized in the sample. V and J are TRBV9 and TRBJ2-1, with D tentatively TRBD2 (6 bases). The CDR3 loop spans 12 amino acids. Germline V gene sequence: CDR1 SGDLS, CDR2 YYNGEE. V gave up 0 bases and J gave up 10 bases, with 8 bases separating them. This chain's CDR3 is CASSVEAGEQFF. The DNA for the CDR3 is TGTGCCAGCAGCGTAGAGGCGGGAGAGCAGTTCTTC.

The chain has TRBV6-4 and TRBJ2-1, with D perhaps TRBD1 (6 bases). CDR3 size: 14 residues. Trimming took 5 bases from V and 7 from J, leaving 15 bases between them. Germline V gene data show CDR1 as MRHNA and CDR2 as SNTAGT. The CDR3 bases are TGTGCCAGCAGTCCAGGACAGAGATTTAATGAGCAGTTCTTC. The encoded protein is CASSPGQRFNEQFF.

The sample holds a few counts of this clone. This chain uses TRBV3-1 (or the pseudogene TRBV3-2) with TRBJ2-2; D might be TRBD1 (5 bases). CDR1 is LGHDT, CDR2 YNNKEL, per germline (reference sequence). Deletions cut 1 base from V and 8 bases from J, with 11 bases between. The CDR3 is 14 amino acids. CDR3 DNA: TGTGCCAGCAGCCAAGGACAGCCCGCGGGGGAGCTGTTTTTT. Translation: CASSQGQPAGELFF.

This chain links TRBV6-2 or TRBV6-3 with TRBJ2-7; D unclear. Per the germline V gene, CDR1 is MNHEY and CDR2 is SVGEGT. V was cut by 1 base and J by 1 base, with 8 bases left in between. This CDR3 comprises 14 residues. CDR3 bases: TGTGCCAGCAGTTACTTTCCGGGTTCCTACGAGCAGTACTTC. Translating it yields CASSYFPGSYEQYF.

V is TRBV7-3 and J is TRBJ2-3; weak D call: TRBD1 (6 bases). Germline V gene sequence: CDR1 SGHTA, CDR2 FQGTGA. The CDR3 has 13 amino acids. V gave up 2 bases and J gave up 6 bases, with 9 bases separating them. CDR3 loop: CASSLQGSDTQYF. For the CDR3, the DNA is TGTGCCAGCAGCTTACAGGGGAGTGATACGCAGTATTTT.

The chain combines TRBV13 with TRBJ1-1; 10 positions agree with TRBD1. This CDR3 contains 17 residues. Germline V gene sequence: CDR1 PRHDT, CDR2 FYEKMQ (reference sequence). The J segment lost 10 bases and the V segment lost 5 bases, leaving 19 bases of the junction unmatched. The CDR3 region is CASSPQISTGGRLSAFF. The CDR3 nucleotides read TGTGCCAGCAGCCCGCAGATCTCGACAGGGGGCAGATTATCAGCTTTCTTT.

This clone is a singleton in its sample. V usage is TRBV5-6 and J usage is TRBJ2-7; TRBD1 agrees at 9 bases. The trim removed 4 bases at V and 3 bases at J, leaving 5 bases unmatched. The CDR3 has 14 amino acids. Germline V gene sequence: CDR1 SGHDT, CDR2 YYEEEE. In DNA form, the CDR3 reads TGTGCCAGCAGCGCGGGACAGGGTCACTACGAGCAGTACTTC. Its translation: CASSAGQGHYEQYF.

The chain links TRBV6-2 or TRBV6-3 to TRBJ2-1; tentative D call: TRBD1 (6 bases). Trimming left V 0 bases short and J 1 base short, with 10 bases between. Per the germline V gene, CDR1 is MNHEY and CDR2 is SVGEGT. This CDR3 is built from 16 residues. CDR3 DNA sequence: TGTGCCAGCAGTTACTCACAGGGTGGGTCCTACAATGAGCAGTTCTTC. This encodes CASSYSQGGSYNEQFF.

This clone was recorded a few times. This chain's CDR3 is CASSPDGQTYEQYF. Written as DNA, the CDR3 is TGTGCCAGCTCACCAGACGGACAGACCTACGAGCAGTACTTC. This chain connects TRBV18 to TRBJ2-7; D is perhaps TRBD1 (6 bases). The V end was cut by 2 bases, the J end by 2 bases, with 10 bases between. Per germline, CDR1 KGHSH and CDR2 LQKENI. The CDR3 runs to 14 residues.

The rearrangement joins TRBV5-6 to TRBJ1-1, with 10 positions matching TRBD1. V shed 4 bases, J shed 6 bases, and the junction held 9 bases outside the gene matches. CDR3 length: 15 residues. Germline V gene lookup returns CDR1 SGHDT and CDR2 YYEEEE. DNA for the CDR3: TGTGCCAGCAGCATAACCGGGACAGGGGAGTCTGAAGCTTTCTTT. It is translated as CASSITGTGESEAFF.

The chain joins TRBV7-3 to TRBJ1-1; D might be TRBD1 (5 bases). Germline CDR1 is SGHTA and CDR2 is FQGTGA. Deletions cut 7 bases from V and 10 bases from J, with 16 bases between. The CDR3 loop spans 12 amino acids. Here the CDR3 DNA reads TGTGCCAGCACCCAATGGGGCAAAGGAGCTTTCTTT. The encoded protein is CASTQWGKGAFF.

V usage is TRBV11-2 and J usage is TRBJ2-7; a possible D gene is TRBD2 (7 bases). With 6 bases removed from V and 3 bases from J, the gap between germline ends came to 18 bases. This CDR3 region has 15 residues. Germline V lookup: CDR1 SGHAT, CDR2 FQNNGV. Here the CDR3 reads CASRSLREGGYEQYF. The DNA for the CDR3 is TGTGCCAGCAGATCTCTCAGGGAGGGGGGCTACGAGCAGTACTTC.

The gene calls are TRBV19 and TRBJ2-2; 15 bases are a match to TRBD2. Germline V gives CDR1 LNHDA, CDR2 SQIVND (reference sequence). The CDR3 length is 17 residues. V was clipped by 5 bases and J by 7 bases; unmatched bases: 8. In DNA form, the CDR3 reads TGTGCCAGTAGTGATCCGGGACTAGCGGGAGGCAGCGGGGAGCTGTTTTTT. Translated, it gives CASSDPGLAGGSGELFF.

V gene TRBV11-2 combines with J gene TRBJ2-1, with D uncertain. From germline, CDR1 is SGHAT and CDR2 FQNNGV. Trimming cost V 4 bases and J 4 bases, with 5 bases left between them. The CDR3 is 12 amino acids. The CDR3, as DNA: TGTGCCAGCAGCTCCGGTTACAATGAGCAGTTCTTC. This gives the protein CASSSGYNEQFF.

In this sample, this clone turned up once. The V call is TRBV4-2, the J call TRBJ2-1, with TRBD1 identical over 8 bases. The CDR3 spans 14 residues. With 6 bases clipped from V and 10 bases from J, the junction kept 11 bases outside the gene matches. From germline, CDR1 is LGHNA and CDR2 YNFKEQ. Here the CDR3 DNA reads TGTGCCAGCAGTAGAGTAGACAGGGGTCGCGAGCAGTTCTTC. This translates into CASSRVDRGREQFF.

The chain couples TRBV9 to TRBJ2-6; 12 bases agree with TRBD2. The CDR3 contains 17 residues. After removal of 4 bases from V and 0 bases from J, the junction contained 2 bases not matched to a gene. Germline V gene lookup returns CDR1 SGDLS and CDR2 YYNGEE. Here the CDR3 reads CASSLTSGGSGANVLTF. CDR3 nucleotide sequence: TGTGCCAGCAGCTTGACTAGCGGGGGCTCTGGGGCCAACGTCCTGACTTTC. The whole variable domain, filled in from reference TRBV9 and TRBJ2-6, reads DSGVTQTPKHLITATGQRVTLRCSPRSGDLSVYWYQQSLDQGLQFLIQYYNGEERAKGNILERFSAQQFPDLHSELNLSSLELGDSALYFCASSLTSGGSGANVLTFGAGSRLTVL.

CDR3 sequence (DNA): TGTGCCAGCAGTGCGACAGGGGTTAACACCGGGGAGCTGTTTTTT. It specifies CASSATGVNTGELFF. The chain links TRBV25-1 to TRBJ2-2; 8 bases are shared with TRBD1. V shed 4 bases and J 2 bases; nucleotides not matched to a gene: 3. The CDR3 sequence is 15 residues long. Germline CDR1 and CDR2: MGHDK and SYGVNS.

This clone came up once. The chain uses TRBV19 and TRBJ2-2, with a possible D match to TRBD2 (7 bases). Per germline, CDR1 LNHDA and CDR2 SQIVND (reference sequence). V was pared by 3 bases and J by 2 bases, with 19 bases between. The CDR3 loop spans 18 amino acids. In DNA form, the CDR3 reads TGTGCCAGTAGTATTCTAATAGGGGGGGCGCGAAACACCGGGGAGCTGTTTTTT. This codes for CASSILIGGARNTGELFF.

A single count supports this clone. V gene TRBV11-2 combines with J gene TRBJ2-7; D may be TRBD2 (5 bases). The V end lost 4 bases, the J end lost 2 bases, and 9 bases lay between the germline ends. In germline, CDR1 is SGHAT, CDR2 FQNNGV. The CDR3 runs 13 residues. The CDR3, as DNA: TGTGCCAGCAGCTACGAGGGTCCCTACGAGCAGTACTTC. Its protein is CASSYEGPYEQYF.